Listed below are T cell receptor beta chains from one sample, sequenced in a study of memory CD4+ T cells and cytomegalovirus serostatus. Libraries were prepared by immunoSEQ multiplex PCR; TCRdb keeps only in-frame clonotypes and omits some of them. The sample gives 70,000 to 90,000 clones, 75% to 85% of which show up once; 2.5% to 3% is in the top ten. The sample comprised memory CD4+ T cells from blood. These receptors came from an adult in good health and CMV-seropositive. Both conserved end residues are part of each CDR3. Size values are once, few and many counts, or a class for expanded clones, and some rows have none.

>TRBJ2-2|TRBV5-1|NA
CASSPKDLTGELFF
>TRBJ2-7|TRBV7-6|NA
CASSLASTSGGASQYF
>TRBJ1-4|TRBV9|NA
CASSLGSGREKLFF
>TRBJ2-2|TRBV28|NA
CASRTPRANTGELFF
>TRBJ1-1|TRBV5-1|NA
CASRGPGDSGEAFF
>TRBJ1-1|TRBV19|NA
CASSPYMNTEAFF
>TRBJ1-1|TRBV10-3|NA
CAISDQGATEAFF
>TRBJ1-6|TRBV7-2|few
CASSLVPSSRRNSPLHF
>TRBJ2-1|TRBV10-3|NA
CAISAGQPAYNEQFF
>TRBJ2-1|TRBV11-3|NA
CASSPPGKSRNEQFF
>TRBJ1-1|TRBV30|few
CAWSGLSSGVTEAFF
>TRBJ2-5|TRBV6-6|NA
CSSGETQYF
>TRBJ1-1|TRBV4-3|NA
CASSLGQMNTEAFF
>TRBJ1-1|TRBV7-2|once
CASSLRGGTEAFF
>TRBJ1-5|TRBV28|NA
CASSLFPGGGNQPQHF
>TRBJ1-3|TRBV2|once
CASSIGGDENTIYF
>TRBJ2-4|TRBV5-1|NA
CASSLAAGGAKNIQYF
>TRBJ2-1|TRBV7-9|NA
CASSLALGLAESSYNEQFF
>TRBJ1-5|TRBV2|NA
CASSGRGLQPQHF
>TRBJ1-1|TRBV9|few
CASTRGPWNTEAFF
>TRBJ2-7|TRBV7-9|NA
CASSFPPSYEQYF
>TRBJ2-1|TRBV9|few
CASSVDSRNNEQFF
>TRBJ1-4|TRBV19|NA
CASSAGTRRNEKLFF
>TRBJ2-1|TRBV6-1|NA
CASSGGTSGRNEQFF
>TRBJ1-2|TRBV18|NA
CASSPTGTDYYGYTF
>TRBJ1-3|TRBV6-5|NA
CASGGRGNTIYF
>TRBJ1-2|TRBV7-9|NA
CASSLGGDAPYGYTF
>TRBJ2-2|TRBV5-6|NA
CASSLVGRRGYTGELFF
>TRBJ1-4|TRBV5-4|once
CASSVDSGFEKLFF
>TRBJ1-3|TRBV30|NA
CAWSVGFSSGNTIYF
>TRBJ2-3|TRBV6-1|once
CASSARRTSGVDTQYF
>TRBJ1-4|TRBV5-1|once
CASSDRRTTNEKLFF
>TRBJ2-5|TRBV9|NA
CASSFRLEETQYF
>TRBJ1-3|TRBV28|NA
CASSSLTVRNTIYF
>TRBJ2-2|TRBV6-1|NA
CASSPDRGDTGELFF
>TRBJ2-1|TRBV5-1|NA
CASSLEGTTHNEQFF
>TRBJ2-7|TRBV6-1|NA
CASKKRDRPFYPYF
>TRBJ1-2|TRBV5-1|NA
CASSPRQGGMLGYTF
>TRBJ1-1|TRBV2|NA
CASSGDNPSAAFF
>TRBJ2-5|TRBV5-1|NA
CASSLIPGEQETQYF
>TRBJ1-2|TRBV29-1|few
CSVDPGGGYTF
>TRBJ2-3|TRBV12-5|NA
CASGRDYRTDTQYF